This T cell receptor (beta chain) is drawn from a study of blood T cells in healthy people across ages. Across the study: Per two T cells, about one barcoded beta molecule was captured through template switching. Points from the study as a whole: The CMV status of each donor remained undetermined, and this could have confounded shifts in expanded clonotypes.

Researchers report isolating at least 6 million PBMCs per sample. Alongside a J-beta primer mix, a sample-barcoded 5' primer served in a second PCR lasting about 7 to 11 cycles. TCRdb ran MiXCR on the 5' RACE reads and lists one entry per CDR3 protein. The sample lists more than 650,000 distinct CDR3 sequences, 22% seen once, with around 21% in the top ten. Worth noting for this clonotype: The antigen is undetermined.

Sequencing used blood. The clonotype comes from a man in his 70s in good health.

CDR3 amino acids: CASSIRGGTYEQYF. In nucleotides, the CDR3 is TGTGCCAGTAGCATTCGCGGGGGTACCTACGAGCAGTACTTC. This chain uses TRBV19 with TRBJ2-7; 7 nucleotides align to TRBD2. The CDR3 contains 14 residues. V shed 6 bases and J 2 bases; nucleotides not matched to a gene: 7. Germline CDR1 is LNHDA and CDR2 is SQIVND (reference sequence).